This entry lists 22 T cell receptor beta chains sequenced from one sample in a study of blood T cell repertoires in COVID-19. Sequencing was performed with immunoSEQ multiplex PCR; in TCRdb, only in-frame clones are kept and a portion is missing. The sample lists more than 15,000 clones, 82% occurring once. The specimen sequenced was peripheral blood. The receptor source for this set is an elderly man with active or convalescent COVID-19.

This chain connects TRBV7-2 to TRBJ1-2, with a tentative D call TRBD1 (6 bases). From germline, CDR1 is SGHTA and CDR2 FQGNSA. This CDR3 spans 15 amino acids. V was pared by 5 bases and J by 4 bases, with 17 bases between. As DNA, the CDR3 is TGTGCCAGCAGCAAAAACACGGACAGCCTCTATGGCTACACCTTC. Its protein is CASSKNTDSLYGYTF.

The V call is TRBV7-2, the J call TRBJ1-4; weak D call: TRBD1 (5 bases). The V end was cut by 1 base, the J end by 3 bases, with 12 bases between. CDR1 is SGHTA and CDR2 is FQGNSA in the germline V gene. The CDR3 has 16 residues. The CDR3 loop is CASSLGPQASNEKLFF. The CDR3 coding sequence is TGTGCCAGCAGCTTAGGCCCACAGGCGTCTAATGAAAAACTGTTTTTT.

The chain combines TRBV15 with TRBJ1-1; TRBD1 is a possible D gene (5 bases). Germline V gives CDR1 LNHNV, CDR2 YYDKDF (reference sequence). The CDR3 contains 13 residues. With 3 bases removed from V and 1 base from J, the gap between germline ends came to 6 bases. Here the CDR3 reads CATSRTANTEAFF. The CDR3, as DNA: TGTGCCACCAGCAGGACAGCGAACACTGAAGCTTTCTTT.

V usage is TRBV6-6 and J usage is TRBJ2-1; TRBD1 matches 10 bases. The CDR3 has 16 amino acids. V was pared by 0 bases and J by 6 bases, with 5 bases of the junction left unmatched. Germline loops: CDR1 MNHNY, CDR2 SVGAGI (reference sequence). The CDR3 region is CASSYSPGTGANEQFF. The CDR3 DNA is TGTGCCAGCAGTTACTCACCCGGGACAGGGGCCAATGAGCAGTTCTTC.

The J gene is TRBJ2-5, the V gene TRBV29-1; TRBD1 agrees at 8 bases. CDR3 length: 14 amino acids. The V segment lost 4 bases and the J segment 4 bases; nucleotides outside the gene matches: 8. The germline V gene has CDR1 SQVTM and CDR2 ANQGSEA. CDR3 DNA: TGCAGCGTTGCCCCAGGGGGCCGAGGAGAGACCCAGTACTTC. It yields the protein CSVAPGGRGETQYF.

This chain joins TRBV7-9 and TRBJ1-4, with 10 bases lining up with TRBD1. CDR1 and CDR2 (germline): SEHNR, FQNEAQ (reference sequence). Germline trimming cut 4 bases from V and 2 bases from J; bases unmatched to any gene: 7. This CDR3 is built from 17 residues. CDR3 nucleotides: TGTGCCAGCAGCTCGGGACAGGGGAGAGGCACTAATGAAAAACTGTTTTTT. It encodes CASSSGQGRGTNEKLFF.

This clone was seen only a few times. The CDR3 DNA sequence: TGTGCCAGCAGTGGGACAACGGGGAATGAGCAGTTCTTC. This codes for CASSGTTGNEQFF. V usage is TRBV6-6 and J usage is TRBJ2-1; tentatively, D is TRBD1 (6 bases). Trimming took off 5 bases at V and 7 bases at J, with 12 bases between the two ends. CDR1 MNHNY and CDR2 SVGAGI come from the germline V gene (reference sequence). CDR3 length equals 13 residues.

The chain couples TRBV9 to TRBJ2-1, with D possibly TRBD1 on 6 matching bases. The germline gives CDR1 SGDLS, CDR2 YYNGEE. Trimming pared 0 bases from V and 8 bases from J, leaving 12 bases between. The CDR3 runs 14 residues. CDR3 protein: CASSVGGPVDEQFF. CDR3 nucleotides: TGTGCCAGCAGCGTAGGGGGGCCGGTGGATGAGCAGTTCTTC.

The V and J genes are TRBV7-8 and TRBJ2-6; D possibly corresponds to TRBD1 (5 bases). V gave up 2 bases and J gave up 1 base, with 15 bases separating them. Germline V gene data show CDR1 as SGHVS and CDR2 as FQNEAQ. The CDR3 has 18 residues. The CDR3 spells CASSLRGRAGSGANVLTF. CDR3 sequence (DNA): TGTGCCAGCAGCTTACGAGGCAGGGCCGGGTCTGGGGCCAACGTCCTGACTTTC.

The chain recombines TRBV7-2 with TRBJ2-7, with TRBD2 matching 7 bases. CDR3 length equals 14 residues. Trimming at V came to 4 bases and at J to 4 bases, leaving 7 bases not matched to a gene. Germline V lookup: CDR1 SGHTA, CDR2 FQGNSA. The CDR3 coding sequence is TGTGCCAGCAGCTCTAGGGGAGGGCTGTACGAGCAGTACTTC. Protein product: CASSSRGGLYEQYF.

V usage is TRBV28 and J usage is TRBJ1-6; 9 nucleotides match TRBD1. Germline CDR1 and CDR2: MDHEN and SYDVKM. Trimming took 9 bases from V and 7 from J; bases not matched to a gene: 19. The CDR3 sequence is 18 residues long. The CDR3 region has the DNA TGTGCCAGTAGATCACCCTTCGGGCGGGACAGGGAAAATTCACCCCTCCACTTT. Residues: CASRSPFGRDRENSPLHF.

This chain joins TRBV7-2 and TRBJ2-3, with TRBD1 identical over 7 bases. V was clipped by 1 base and J by 2 bases; unmatched bases: 3. Per germline, CDR1 SGHTA and CDR2 FQGNSA. This CDR3 comprises 15 residues. The chain's CDR3 is CASSLVGTDTDTQYF. CDR3 in DNA: TGTGCCAGCAGCTTAGTTGGGACAGACACAGATACGCAGTATTTT.

The chain recombines TRBV10-3 with TRBJ1-6; TRBD1 might be the D (6 bases). The CDR3 consists of 16 residues. CDR1 and CDR2 from the germline V gene are ENHRY and SYGVKD. V lost 4 bases and J lost 4, with 14 bases in between. CDR3 sequence: CAISGISDSYNSPLHF. The CDR3 DNA follows: TGTGCCATCAGTGGAATTTCGGACAGTTATAATTCACCCCTCCACTTT.

The DNA of the CDR3 is TGTGCCAGCAGTGACTCAGCACTCCTTAATTCACCCCTCCACTTT. Translating it yields CASSDSALLNSPLHF. The rearrangement links TRBV6-4 to TRBJ1-6; D call uncertain. The CDR3 consists of 15 residues. Trimming shortened V by 0 bases and J by 6 bases, and 9 bases separated the two germline ends. Germline loops: CDR1 MRHNA, CDR2 SNTAGT.

The chain uses TRBV6-6 and TRBJ1-5; no firm D call. The germline gives CDR1 MNHNY, CDR2 SVGAGI (reference sequence). The CDR3 covers 15 residues. V dropped 5 bases and J dropped 0 bases, with 11 bases sitting between them. The CDR3: CASSPFGSSNQPQHF. In DNA form, the CDR3 reads TGTGCCAGCAGTCCGTTCGGGAGTAGCAATCAGCCCCAGCATTTT.

This clone was counted only a few times. The chain joins TRBV29-1 to TRBJ1-2, with D possibly matching TRBD1 (5 bases). V lost 0 bases to trimming and J lost 7 bases, with 12 bases between them. CDR3 length equals 13 residues. From germline, CDR1 is SQVTM and CDR2 ANQGSEA. The CDR3 bases are TGCAGCGTTGAAGAAGGCAGGGTGAGTGGCTACACCTTC. This codes for CSVEEGRVSGYTF.

This clone was seen just once. V gene TRBV7-9 combines with J gene TRBJ1-6, with 7 positions matching TRBD1. The germline CDR1 and CDR2 sequences are SEHNR and FQNEAQ (reference sequence). The CDR3 contains 15 residues. The junction had 6 bases not matched to a gene; V was cut back by 4 bases and J by 6 bases. The CDR3, as DNA: TGTGCCAGCAGCTCGACAGGGAATGGTAATTCACCCCTCCACTTT. Encoded protein: CASSSTGNGNSPLHF.

The chain combines TRBV5-4 with TRBJ2-7, with 8 bases aligning to TRBD2. Per germline, CDR1 SGHNT and CDR2 YYREEE (reference sequence). The CDR3 length is 16 residues. V dropped 2 bases and J dropped 4; count of bases not matched to a gene: 11. The CDR3 nucleotides are TGTGCCAGCAGCTTTCCGGGGGGGGCTAATCGGTACGAGCAGTACTTC. As protein: CASSFPGGANRYEQYF.

This chain uses TRBV7-9 with TRBJ2-1; D is undetermined. Germline CDR1 reads SEHNR; CDR2 reads FQNEAQ (reference sequence). V lost 3 bases and J 8 bases, leaving 8 bases between the germline ends. The CDR3 consists of 12 residues. The chain's CDR3 is CASSFGGDEQFF. In DNA form, the CDR3 reads TGTGCCAGCAGCTTTGGCGGCGATGAGCAGTTCTTC.

The chain carries TRBV2 and TRBJ2-7; 9 bases line up with TRBD1. Unmatched junction bases numbered 4, after V lost 7 bases and J lost 6 bases. CDR1 and CDR2 from the germline V gene are SNHLY and FYNNEI. This CDR3 spans 12 amino acids. The CDR3 loop reads CASTGTGSEQYF. The CDR3 DNA sequence: TGTGCCAGCACCGGGACAGGGTCCGAGCAGTACTTC. The variable domain in full, completed from reference TRBV2 and TRBJ2-7, reads EPEVTQTPSHQVTQMGQEVILRCVPISNHLYFYWYRQILGQKVEFLVSFYNNEISEKSEIFDDQFSVERPDGSNFTLKIRSTKLEDSAMYFCASTGTGSEQYFGPGTRLTVT.

CDR3: CASSQEGRGWTEAFF. As DNA, the CDR3 is TGCGCCAGCAGCCAAGAGGGCAGGGGGTGGACTGAAGCTTTCTTT. The chain links TRBV4-1 to TRBJ1-1; 7 bases align to TRBD1. The CDR3 loop spans 15 amino acids. V was pared by 0 bases and J by 5 bases, with 6 bases of the junction left unmatched. The germline gives CDR1 MGHRA, CDR2 YSYEKL.

This clone has just a few counts. The chain couples TRBV12-3 or TRBV12-4 to TRBJ1-1; D not certain. Trimming removed 5 bases at V and 4 bases at J, with 8 bases between. The CDR3 totals 12 residues. This CDR3 reads CASSGLGTEAFF. The CDR3 nucleotides are TGTGCCAGCAGTGGACTTGGCACTGAAGCTTTCTTT.